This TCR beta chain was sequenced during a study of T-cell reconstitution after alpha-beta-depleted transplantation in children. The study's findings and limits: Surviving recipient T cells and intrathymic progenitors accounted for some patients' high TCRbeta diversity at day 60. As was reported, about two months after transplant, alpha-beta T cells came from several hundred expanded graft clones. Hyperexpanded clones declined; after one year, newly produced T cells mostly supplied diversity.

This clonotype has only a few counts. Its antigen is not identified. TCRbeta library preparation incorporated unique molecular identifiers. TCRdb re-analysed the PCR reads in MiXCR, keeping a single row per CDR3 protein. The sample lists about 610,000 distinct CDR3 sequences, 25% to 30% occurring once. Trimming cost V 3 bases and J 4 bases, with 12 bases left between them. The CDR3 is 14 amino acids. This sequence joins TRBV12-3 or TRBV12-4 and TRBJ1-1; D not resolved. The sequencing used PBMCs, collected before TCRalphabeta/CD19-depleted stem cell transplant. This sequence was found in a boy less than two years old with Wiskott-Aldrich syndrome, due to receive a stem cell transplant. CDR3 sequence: CASSLDRVVTEAFF. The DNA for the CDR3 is TGTGCCAGCAGTTTGGATCGCGTAGTCACTGAAGCTTTCTTT.